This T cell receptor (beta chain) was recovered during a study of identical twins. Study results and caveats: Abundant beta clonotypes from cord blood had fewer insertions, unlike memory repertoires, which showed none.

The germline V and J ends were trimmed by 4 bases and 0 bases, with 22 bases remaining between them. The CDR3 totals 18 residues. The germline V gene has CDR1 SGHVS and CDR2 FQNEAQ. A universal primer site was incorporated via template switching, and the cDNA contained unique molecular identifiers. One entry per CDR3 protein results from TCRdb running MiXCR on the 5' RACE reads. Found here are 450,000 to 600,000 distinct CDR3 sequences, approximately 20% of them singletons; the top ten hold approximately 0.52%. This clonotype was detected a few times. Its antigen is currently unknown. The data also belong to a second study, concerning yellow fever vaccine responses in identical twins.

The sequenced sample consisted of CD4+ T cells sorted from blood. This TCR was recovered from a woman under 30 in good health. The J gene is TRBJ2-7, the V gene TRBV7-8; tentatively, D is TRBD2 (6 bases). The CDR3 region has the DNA TGTGCCAGCAGCTCAAGGGCGATTTTCGGGGGAAGCTCCTACGAGCAGTACTTC. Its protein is CASSSRAIFGGSSYEQYF.